Listed below are T cell receptor beta chains from one sample, sequenced in a study of CD8 T cells in Susac syndrome. Via MiXCR, TCRdb re-called the immunoSEQ multiplex PCR reads, giving one row per CDR3 protein. The data hold 350,000 to 550,000 distinct CDR3 sequences, with 75% to 90% observed a single time. Input material: CD8+ T cells from PBMCs. The receptors stem from a human donor with multiple sclerosis. Both conserved end residues are part of each CDR3. The D gene is left open where the match is weak. Clone size is shown for a subset of rows, as once, few, many or a class of expanded clone.

TRBJ2-4	-	TRBV12-3/TRBV12-4	16	TRBD2	TGTGCCAGCAGTTGGAGCGGGGACCTAGCCAAAAACATTCAGTACTTC	CASSWSGDLAKNIQYF
TRBJ2-1	-	TRBV30	14	-	TGTGCCTGGAGTCGAGTCAGCGGGTACAATGAGCAGTTCTTC	CAWSRVSGYNEQFF
TRBJ2-2	-	TRBV19	14	-	TGTGCCAGTAGTATGTATGTGGGGACCGGGGAGCTGTTTTTT	CASSMYVGTGELFF
TRBJ2-2	-	TRBV20-1	13	-	TGCAGTGCCAAGGGGAGTAACACCGGGGAGCTGTTTTTT	CSAKGSNTGELFF
TRBJ2-7	-	TRBV5-1	11	-	TGCGCCAGCAGCTTGGACATCGAGCAGTACTTC	CASSLDIEQYF
TRBJ1-2	-	TRBV30	11	-	TGTGCCTGGAAGGACCCCTATGGCTACACCTTC	CAWKDPYGYTF
TRBJ2-5	-	TRBV20-1	14	TRBD1	TGCAGTGCTACCCTAAGGGACAGCCAAGAGACCCAGTACTTC	CSATLRDSQETQYF
TRBJ2-1	-	TRBV4-1	14	TRBD1	TGCGCCAGCAGCCAAGGGACAGGGAATAATGAGCAGTTCTTC	CASSQGTGNNEQFF
TRBJ1-5	-	TRBV29-1	11	-	TGCAGCGTTGGAGGCAATCAGCCCCAGCATTTT	CSVGGNQPQHF
TRBJ1-1	-	TRBV7-9	12	-	TGTGCCAGCAGCTTGGGTAACTCTGAAGCTTTCTTT	CASSLGNSEAFF
TRBJ2-1	-	TRBV19	17	TRBD2	TGTGCCAGTAGTATCGCGCCTAGCGGGAGGGTATACAATGAGCAGTTCTTC	CASSIAPSGRVYNEQFF
TRBJ2-7	few	TRBV29-1	15	TRBD1	TGCAGCGTTGAAGTGGGGACAGGTTTACCCTACGAGCAGTACTTC	CSVEVGTGLPYEQYF
TRBJ2-7	-	TRBV5-5	14	-	TGTGCCAGCAGCTTTACCTCGTCCTCCTACGAGCAGTACTTC	CASSFTSSSYEQYF
TRBJ2-3	-	TRBV5-1	14	TRBD2	TGCGCCAGCAGAAGTCTAGCGGGAGTGGATACGCAGTATTTT	CASRSLAGVDTQYF
TRBJ2-7	-	TRBV19	13	-	TGTGCCACCTCCCTCGACGGGACCTACGAGCAGTACTTC	CATSLDGTYEQYF
TRBJ1-1	once	TRBV6-5	15	-	TGTGCCAGCAGCCGGGGGGACATTAGAGGCACTGAAGCTTTCTTT	CASSRGDIRGTEAFF
TRBJ1-1	-	TRBV27	12	-	TGTGCCAGCAGCTCCTTGGGGGGTGAAGCTTTCTTT	CASSSLGGEAFF
TRBJ2-4	-	TRBV12-3/TRBV12-4	13	-	TGTGCCAGCAGACCAGGGAATAAAAACATTCAGTACTTC	CASRPGNKNIQYF
TRBJ1-2	-	TRBV29-1	13	-	TGCAGCGTTGAAGATGACATGAGCTATGGCTACACCTTC	CSVEDDMSYGYTF
TRBJ2-3	-	TRBV28	15	TRBD2	TGTGCCAGCAGTGTGACTAGCGGGACGACAGATACGCAGTATTTT	CASSVTSGTTDTQYF
TRBJ2-1	-	TRBV18	17	-	TGTGCCAGCTCACCAGATCCTTCTAGCGTGATAAGCAATGAGCAGTTCTTC	CASSPDPSSVISNEQFF
TRBJ1-1	-	TRBV19	17	-	TGTGCCAGTAGTACCCTGGACATAGGGTCGGTGAACACTGAAGCTTTCTTT	CASSTLDIGSVNTEAFF
TRBJ2-7	once	TRBV30	14	TRBD2	TGTGCCGGCGAGGCGGGGGGGACCTCCTACGAGCAGTACTTC	CAGEAGGTSYEQYF
TRBJ2-6	-	TRBV30	17	-	TGTGCCTTGTACCGCGGACTATCTGGCTCTGGGGCCAACGTCCTGACTTTC	CALYRGLSGSGANVLTF
TRBJ1-3	once	TRBV29-1	14	-	TGCAGCGTTCGCGGGTCCAGCTCTGGAAACACCATATATTTT	CSVRGSSSGNTIYF
TRBJ2-7	-	TRBV10-3	14	-	TGTGCCATCAGTCCTGAGGGTCTCTCTTACGAGCAGTACTTC	CAISPEGLSYEQYF
TRBJ2-5	-	TRBV27	16	TRBD2	TGTGCCAGCAGTGGACTAGCGGGAGGAGGTCAAGAGACCCAGTACTTC	CASSGLAGGGQETQYF
TRBJ2-3	-	TRBV3-1	18	TRBD2	TGTGCCAGCAGCCAAGATTCTAGCGGGAGGTCCTCGACAGATACGCAGTATTTT	CASSQDSSGRSSTDTQYF
TRBJ1-2	-	TRBV27	14	TRBD1	TGTGCCAGCAGCTGGACAGGGGCCTTCGGGGGCTACACCTTC	CASSWTGAFGGYTF
TRBJ2-1	-	TRBV23-1	17	TRBD1	TGCGCCAGCAGTCAGTCAGTTAGGACAGGGGTTCTCAATGAGCAGTTCTTC	CASSQSVRTGVLNEQFF
TRBJ1-2	-	TRBV20-1	14	-	TGCAGTGCTAGAGACCAGGTCGAGGAATATGGCTACACCTTC	CSARDQVEEYGYTF
TRBJ2-7	-	TRBV5-1	14	-	TGCGCCAGCAGCCGTTTCGGGACATTCAACGAGCAGTACTTC	CASSRFGTFNEQYF
TRBJ2-7	-	TRBV18	13	-	TGTGCCAGCTCACCACCGGAATCCTACGAGCAGTACTTC	CASSPPESYEQYF
TRBJ2-7	-	TRBV6-5	13	-	TGTGCCAGCAGCCCAGGGCGAACCGGCGAGCAGTACTTC	CASSPGRTGEQYF
TRBJ2-7	once	TRBV5-1	12	-	TGCGCCAGTCGGGACGAAAACTACGAGCAGTACTTC	CASRDENYEQYF
TRBJ2-1	-	TRBV27	17	TRBD2	TGTGCCAGCAGCGCGACTAGCGAAACGGAGTTCCACAATGAGCAGTTCTTC	CASSATSETEFHNEQFF
TRBJ1-2	-	TRBV4-1	16	-	TGCGCCAGCAGCCCGCCGGATGAAGGGATGGTCTATGGCTACACCTTC	CASSPPDEGMVYGYTF
TRBJ2-3	-	TRBV25-1	16	-	TGTGCCAGCAGTGAATTTGTGGGTCCTAGCACAGATACGCAGTATTTT	CASSEFVGPSTDTQYF
TRBJ2-2	-	TRBV11-2	15	-	TGTGCCAGCAGCTTAGCTCGGAGGGACACCGGGGAGCTGTTTTTT	CASSLARRDTGELFF
TRBJ1-5	-	TRBV27	15	-	TGTGCCAGCAGGGAGGGCTTGGGTGGCAATCAGCCCCAGCATTTT	CASREGLGGNQPQHF
TRBJ1-1	-	TRBV4-1	13	-	TGCGCCAGCAGCCGAACGACAGCCCAGGATACTTTCTTT	CASSRTTAQDTFF
TRBJ1-1	-	TRBV18	18	-	TGTGCCAGATCCGACCTAGTTTCCGGGGATCTACTGAACACTGAAGCTTTCTTT	CARSDLVSGDLLNTEAFF
TRBJ2-6	-	TRBV27	17	-	TGTGCCAGCAGTTTATGGGGCGGCTCCTCTGGGGCCAACGTCCTGACTTTC	CASSLWGGSSGANVLTF
TRBJ1-4	-	TRBV5-5	11	-	TGTGCCAGCAGCTTTTATGAAAAACTGTTTTTT	CASSFYEKLFF
TRBJ2-2	-	TRBV2	13	-	TGTGCCAGCAGTTCCGCTATCACCGGGGAGCTGTTTTTT	CASSSAITGELFF
TRBJ1-1	-	TRBV6-5	15	-	TGTGCCAGCAGTTACTCGAGGACGATGGACACTGAAGCTTTCTTT	CASSYSRTMDTEAFF
TRBJ2-1	-	TRBV5-1	16	-	TGCGCCAGCAGCTTGGGAGGGACCACGTACTACAATGAGCAGTTCTTC	CASSLGGTTYYNEQFF
TRBJ2-6	-	TRBV2	15	TRBD1	TGTGCCAGCAGTGAAGAGGGGGCAGGGGCCAACGTCCTGACTTTC	CASSEEGAGANVLTF
TRBJ1-2	-	TRBV5-4	14	TRBD1	TGTGCCAGCAGCGACGCGACAGGGATCTATGGCTACACCTTC	CASSDATGIYGYTF
TRBJ2-7	-	TRBV27	12	-	TGTGCCAGCAGTTTGTTGGGGAGGGAGCAGTACTTC	CASSLLGREQYF
TRBJ1-1	once	TRBV11-2	15	-	TGTGCCAGCAGCTTATATGGGGAGGGACTCACTGAAGCTTTCTTT	CASSLYGEGLTEAFF
TRBJ1-6	few	TRBV29-1	11	TRBD1	TGCAGCGCCTGGACAGGGGAGGACCTCCACTTT	CSAWTGEDLHF
TRBJ1-3	once	TRBV6-5	15	TRBD1	TGTGCCAGCAGCCCAGGGGGCCCTCGGAGAAACACCATATATTTT	CASSPGGPRRNTIYF
TRBJ2-7	-	TRBV28	15	-	TGTGCCAGCAGTCCGTCAGGGGTTGAATTCCACGAGCAGTACTTC	CASSPSGVEFHEQYF
TRBJ1-1	-	TRBV4-1	14	-	TGCGCCAGCAGCCAAACCGGGGAGAACACTGAAGCTTTCTTT	CASSQTGENTEAFF
TRBJ2-4	-	TRBV2	16	TRBD2	TGTGCCAGCAGTGACACCGGGAGGACGACCAAAAACATTCAGTACTTC	CASSDTGRTTKNIQYF
TRBJ2-7	-	TRBV27	16	TRBD2	TGTGCCAGCAGCCCGACTAGCGTTGGGGGGGACTACGAGCAGTACTTC	CASSPTSVGGDYEQYF